Below, 25 T cell receptor beta chains from the same sample are listed, as sequenced in a study of beta chain features in type 1 diabetes. The entirety of the isolated RNA underwent reverse transcription, so expressed TCRB transcripts were sequenced. Libraries were prepared by immunoSEQ multiplex PCR; TCRdb keeps only in-frame clonotypes and omits some of them. The top ten clones hold 0.026% of a sample with 200,000 to 300,000 clones, around an eighth of them seen once. The sequenced sample was naive CD4+ T cells from blood. Every receptor here comes from a woman aged 35 to 49 in good health.

The chain recombines TRBV4-3 with TRBJ2-3; 7 bases are shared with TRBD2. Looked up from germline, CDR1 is LGHNA and CDR2 is YSLEER. J gave up 1 base and V 4 bases, and 5 bases lay outside the gene matches. CDR3 length: 15 amino acids. Here the CDR3 reads CASSPTLAGTDTQYF. Here the CDR3 DNA reads TGCGCCAGCAGCCCCACCCTAGCGGGCACAGATACGCAGTATTTT.

The J gene is TRBJ1-1, the V gene TRBV13, with a tentative D call TRBD1 (6 bases). CDR1 is PRHDT and CDR2 is FYEKMQ in the germline V gene (reference sequence). This CDR3 contains 15 residues. V was trimmed by 5 bases and J by 0 bases, leaving 13 bases between them. The CDR3: CASSTLQGMNTEAFF. The CDR3 coding sequence is TGTGCCAGCAGCACCTTACAGGGAATGAACACTGAAGCTTTCTTT. The variable domain in full, completed from reference TRBV13 and TRBJ1-1, reads AAGVIQSPRHLIKEKRETATLKCYPIPRHDTVYWYQQGPGQDPQFLISFYEKMQSDKGSIPDRFSAQQFSDYHSELNMSSLELGDSALYFCASSTLQGMNTEAFFGQGTRLTVV.

This clone was seen a single time. V and J are TRBV10-3 and TRBJ2-7; 9 nucleotides match TRBD1. V trimming: 9 bases; J trimming: 0 bases; junction bases outside the gene matches: 6. The CDR3 totals 14 residues. From germline, CDR1 is ENHRY and CDR2 SYGVKD. CDR3 DNA: TGTGCCATGAGCGACAGGGGGGACTCCTACGAGCAGTACTTC. Amino acids: CAMSDRGDSYEQYF.

The CDR3 is CASSTVQGANIQYF. CDR3 DNA sequence: TGTGCCAGCAGCACCGTACAGGGCGCCAACATTCAGTACTTC. This chain uses TRBV5-6 with TRBJ2-4; tentative D call: TRBD1 (6 bases). Germline CDR1 SGHDT, CDR2 YYEEEE. V lost 4 bases and J lost 7, with 15 bases in between. The CDR3 runs to 14 residues.

The rearrangement uses TRBV2 and TRBJ2-5; 8 nucleotides line up with TRBD1. CDR1 and CDR2 from the germline V gene are SNHLY and FYNNEI. CDR3 size: 18 residues. Losses at the gene ends were 3 bases for V and 2 bases for J; bases not matched to a gene: 14. Here the CDR3 DNA reads TGTGCCAGCAGTGATTCTACCCTTCCGGGACAGGCACAAGAGACCCAGTACTTC. Residues: CASSDSTLPGQAQETQYF.

The rearrangement links TRBV2 to TRBJ2-5; D might be TRBD2 (6 bases). Trimming left V 5 bases short and J 5 bases short, with 21 bases between. The CDR3 is made up of 16 amino acids. Per germline, CDR1 SNHLY and CDR2 FYNNEI. The CDR3 loop is CASSIDIAEGRETQYF. CDR3 sequence (DNA): TGTGCCAGCAGTATCGACATAGCGGAGGGGCGGGAGACCCAGTACTTC.

This clone has just a few counts. The rearrangement links TRBV15 to TRBJ2-5; 10 bases align to TRBD1. The CDR3 totals 13 residues. V was pared by 8 bases and J by 1 base, with 1 base of the junction left unmatched. Germline CDR1 and CDR2: LNHNV and YYDKDF (reference sequence). The CDR3, as DNA: TGTGCCACCGGGGACAGGGGCCAAGAGACCCAGTACTTC. It specifies CATGDRGQETQYF. Together with reference TRBV15 and TRBJ2-5, the CDR3 gives the full variable domain: DAMVIQNPRYQVTQFGKPVTLSCSQTLNHNVMYWYQQKSSQAPKLLFHYYDKDFNNEADTPDNFQSRRPNTSFCFLDIRSPGLGDTAMYLCATGDRGQETQYFGPGTRLLVL.

This clone was seen a handful of times. This chain connects TRBV4-1 to TRBJ2-3; possible D gene TRBD1, 5 bases. Trimming left V 5 bases short and J 3 bases short, with 9 bases between. Germline CDR1 is MGHRA and CDR2 is YSYEKL. The CDR3 sequence is 13 residues long. The CDR3 coding sequence is TGCGCCAGCAGCACCCCAGGGACAGATACGCAGTATTTT. It codes for CASSTPGTDTQYF.

With respect to this clone: Other DNA sequences of this sample code for an identical CDR3. This rearrangement joins TRBV18 to TRBJ2-1; the D gene is possibly TRBD2 (5 bases). CDR3 length: 15 residues. Trimming removed 1 base at V and 2 bases at J, with 9 bases between. Germline-derived CDR1 and CDR2 are KGHSH and LQKENI. CDR3 loop: CASSPLAGAYNEQFF. The DNA of the CDR3 is TGTGCCAGCTCACCACTGGCGGGTGCCTACAATGAGCAGTTCTTC.

In this sample, this clone turned up a few times. The chain has TRBV7-9 and TRBJ2-3; D is undetermined. Per germline, CDR1 SEHNR and CDR2 FQNEAQ (reference sequence). V lost 5 bases to trimming and J lost 0 bases, with 6 bases between them. CDR3 length: 13 amino acids. CDR3 sequence reads: CASSETSTDTQYF. CDR3 bases: TGTGCCAGCAGCGAGACTAGCACAGATACGCAGTATTTT.

The chain links TRBV5-6 to TRBJ2-5, with 12 bases aligning to TRBD2. V was clipped by 0 bases and J by 2 bases; unmatched bases: 2. CDR3 size: 16 residues. CDR1 SGHDT and CDR2 YYEEEE come from the germline V gene. The CDR3 DNA sequence: TGTGCCAGCAGCTTGGGACTAGCGGGGGTTCAAGAGACCCAGTACTTC. Protein sequence: CASSLGLAGVQETQYF. Using reference TRBV5-6 and TRBJ2-5 for the parts outside the CDR3, the full variable domain is DAGVTQSPTHLIKTRGQQVTLRCSPKSGHDTVSWYQQALGQGPQFIFQYYEEEERQRGNFPDRFSGHQFPNYSSELNVNALLLGDSALYLCASSLGLAGVQETQYFGPGTRLLVL.

J is TRBJ2-1 and V is TRBV5-4, with 8 bases aligning to TRBD1. Unmatched junction bases numbered 8, after V lost 3 bases and J lost 3 bases. Germline V gene data show CDR1 as SGHNT and CDR2 as YYREEE (reference sequence). The CDR3 contains 16 residues. CDR3 bases: TGTGCCAGCAGCTCGATACCGGGACAGGACTACAATGAGCAGTTCTTC. It translates to CASSSIPGQDYNEQFF.

This clone was seen more than once but under ten times. V usage is TRBV6-6 and J usage is TRBJ2-5; TRBD2 is a possible D gene (5 bases). Germline lookup yields CDR1 MNHNY and CDR2 SVGAGI (reference sequence). This CDR3 contains 13 residues. V was clipped by 7 bases and J by 4 bases, with 13 bases between them. CDR3 residues: CASKPRGGETQYF. As DNA, the CDR3 is TGTGCCAGCAAACCCCGTGGAGGAGAGACCCAGTACTTC.

This clone has a handful of counts. The chain links TRBV5-1 to TRBJ2-2; D remains ambiguous. Germline assignment: CDR1 SGHRS and CDR2 YFSETQ. The CDR3 spans 16 residues. Trimming shortened V by 0 bases and J by 2 bases, and 11 bases separated the two germline ends. CDR3 sequence reads: CASSLGHSSNTGELFF. CDR3 nucleotide sequence: TGCGCCAGCAGCTTGGGCCACTCAAGTAACACCGGGGAGCTGTTTTTT.

This clone was seen more than once but under ten times. V usage is TRBV6-5 and J usage is TRBJ1-1, with D possibly matching TRBD1 (5 bases). Germline CDR1 and CDR2: MNHEY and SVGAGI. This CDR3 comprises 14 residues. The V end was cut by 0 bases, the J end by 5 bases, with 10 bases between. CDR3 in amino acids: CASSYSGAGTEAFF. DNA of the CDR3: TGTGCCAGCAGTTACTCAGGGGCGGGGACTGAAGCTTTCTTT.

There are a few counts of this clone. This chain uses TRBV21-1 with TRBJ1-1. TRBV21-1 is labeled a pseudogene. The CDR3 runs 17 residues. CDR3 coding DNA: TGTGCCAGCAGCAAAAAACCCGGACTCTCATTGAACACTGAAGCTTTCTTT. Amino acid sequence: CASSKKPGLSLNTEAFF.

The CDR3: CASSFQGFGQPQHF. Here the CDR3 DNA reads TGTGCCAGCAGCTTCCAGGGGTTTGGGCAGCCCCAGCATTTT. V and J are TRBV5-4 and TRBJ1-5; a possible D gene is TRBD1 (6 bases). The CDR3 contains 14 residues. The ends were cut back, 2 bases at V and 7 bases at J, with 13 bases in the middle. The germline V gene has CDR1 SGHNT and CDR2 YYREEE (reference sequence).

The CDR3 loop reads CASSWVASGVNEQFF. CDR3 bases: TGCGCCAGCAGCTGGGTGGCTAGCGGGGTCAATGAGCAGTTCTTC. This chain joins TRBV5-1 and TRBJ2-1, with 9 bases identical to TRBD2. This CDR3 contains 15 residues. V lost 3 bases and J lost 6; bases outside the gene matches: 7. CDR1 and CDR2 (germline): SGHRS, YFSETQ.

The gene calls are TRBV9 and TRBJ2-6; 7 bases agree with TRBD2. V shed 0 bases and J 0 bases; nucleotides not matched to a gene: 0. The length of the CDR3 is 16 residues. From germline, CDR1 is SGDLS and CDR2 YYNGEE. The CDR3 here is CASSVGGSSGANVLTF. CDR3 coding DNA: TGTGCCAGCAGCGTAGGCGGGAGCTCTGGGGCCAACGTCCTGACTTTC.

The chain joins TRBV29-1 to TRBJ2-5, with D perhaps TRBD1 (6 bases). This CDR3 is built from 13 residues. Germline assignment: CDR1 SQVTM and CDR2 ANQGSEA. V shed 7 bases and J shed 2 bases, with 14 bases lying between them. The CDR3 region is CSGIKDSQETQYF. Written as DNA, the CDR3 is TGCAGCGGGATAAAGGACAGTCAAGAGACCCAGTACTTC.

The table lists this clone with a few counts. The chain carries TRBV29-1 and TRBJ1-1, with TRBD1 as a possible D gene (6 bases). V was trimmed by 4 bases and J by 0 bases, leaving 9 bases between them. The CDR3 contains 13 residues. CDR1 SQVTM and CDR2 ANQGSEA come from the germline V gene. CDR3 protein: CSVARTVNTEAFF. In DNA, the CDR3 is TGCAGCGTTGCCCGGACAGTGAACACTGAAGCTTTCTTT.

This clone was counted a few times. The rearrangement joins TRBV11-2 to TRBJ2-7, with TRBD2 matching over 7 bases. V was clipped by 1 base and J by 2 bases; unmatched bases: 2. This CDR3 spans 14 amino acids. Germline V gene sequence: CDR1 SGHAT, CDR2 FQNNGV. CDR3 in amino acids: CASSLGGGTYEQYF. CDR3 nucleotide sequence: TGTGCCAGCAGCTTAGGGGGGGGGACCTACGAGCAGTACTTC.

The table lists this clone with many counts. This chain connects TRBV7-2 to TRBJ2-3, with D maybe TRBD2 (5 bases). There are 11 residues in the CDR3. Trimming removed 5 bases at V and 7 bases at J, with 7 bases between. In germline, CDR1 is SGHTA, CDR2 FQGNSA. CDR3 region: CASSTRYTQYF. For the CDR3, the DNA is TGTGCCAGCAGCACTAGGTATACGCAGTATTTT.

The chain employs TRBV6-5 and TRBJ1-4, with 8 bases lining up with TRBD1. Germline CDR1 MNHEY, CDR2 SVGAGI. With V trimmed by 6 bases and J by 8 bases, 11 bases remained unmatched. CDR3 length: 15 residues. CDR3 DNA: TGTGCCAGCAGACGATGGACAGGGTTTGGGGAAAAACTGTTTTTT. Protein: CASRRWTGFGEKLFF.

This clone occurred a few times. The chain has TRBV7-2 and TRBJ2-1; tentatively, D is TRBD1 (5 bases). V was cut by 8 bases and J by 0 bases, with 11 bases left in between. This CDR3 has 14 amino acids. CDR1 is SGHTA, CDR2 FQGNSA, per germline. CDR3 DNA sequence: TGTGCCAGCCGGAAGGGGTACTCCTACAATGAGCAGTTCTTC. This gives the protein CASRKGYSYNEQFF.